The T cell receptor beta chain under discussion was sequenced for a study of blood T cell repertoires in COVID-19. This CDR3 is built from 16 residues. Clones were read by immunoSEQ multiplex PCR, and TCRdb kept only the in-frame ones, dropping some. This table holds roughly 150,000 clones, approximately 79% found once. This clone was seen only a few times. The chain couples TRBV21-1 to TRBJ1-1; the D call of TRBD1 is as the table states it, not checked on the DNA. TRBV21-1 is flagged as a pseudogene. This receptor was obtained from a woman between 65 and 79 years old in a cohort exposed to, infected with or recovered from COVID-19 (not recorded which). Sequencing was performed on PBMCs or T cells enriched from blood (not recorded which). The CDR3: CASSKTYRGLHTEAFF. CDR3 nucleotide sequence: TGTGCCAGCAGCAAAACCTACAGGGGATTGCACACTGAAGCTTTCTTT.